The source of this TCR beta chain is a study of shared clonotypes between healthy human individuals (TCRdb year 2020). General notes on the study: Three men and a couple of women, aged 18 to 49 years, made up the cohort. For each donor, CD4 naive and CD4 memory were each run on three plates, CD8 naive on two plates, and CD8 memory on one plate. To estimate repertoire size and how much clonotype sharing occurs between individuals, the study deeply sequenced the blood TCR repertoires of five healthy adults. Libraries were prepared and TCR repertoires were sequenced by different laboratories using diverse techniques, in order to increase sequencing depth and limit assay-specific biases. Each donor's leukapheresis produced roughly between roughly 0.94 and 9.5 billion PBMCs. Study-level results and caveats: Rarefaction of sorted-subset datasets indicated incomplete sequencing despite the large sequencing depth. Across a few donors, around 5.4% of naive CD4, 3.5% of naive CD8, 2.3% of memory CD4, and roughly 0.4% of memory CD8 clonotypes were shared. Pairwise subsampling indicated that sequencing depth was expected to affect the degree of clonotype sharing among donors. Only blood was sampled, and tissue TCR repertoires likely differ from those in blood. Compared with non-shared clonotypes, clonotypes shared by all four sorted-subset donors had higher generation probabilities. Naive subsets generally had larger estimated clonotype richness than memory subsets. The small number of donors limited the genetic and exposure-history diversity represented.

This clone appeared many times. Its antigen remains undetermined. The record has no base qualities; no much larger clone is one base away. Other DNA variants within this sample encode the same CDR3. Using the deep immunoSEQ assay, multiplex PCR amplified TCR CDR3 regions from genomic DNA. Genomic DNA extracted from each cell subset was distributed evenly over all wells of several immunoSEQ 96-well plates, and each plate served as one replicate. Each replicate PCR for sorted subsets received approximately 200 ng genomic DNA, equal to roughly 30,000 T cell genomes. The purified libraries were quantified using a Qubit 3.0 fluorometer, sized with a Bioanalyzer 2100, and then quantified again using the KAPA Library Quantification kit. Each immunoSEQ 96-well plate was sequenced on its own single-read 150-cycle Illumina NextSeq 550 flow cell. On the study's bioinformatics: Because only junctional sequences without quality scores were contained in the immunoSEQ output, filtering matching that applied to full-length reads could not be performed. To assign V/J genes and CDR3, sequences were annotated against IMGT germline references using PyIR, a Python wrapper for IgBLAST v1.9. Reads with weak V/J assignments (E-value above 1e-6), missing CDR3, stop codons, out-of-frame junctions, or ambiguous translated residues were removed. V3J clonotypes were defined by identical inferred V gene, J gene, and CDR3 amino acid sequence. The percentage overlap between two repertoires was calculated by dividing the number of shared unique clonotypes by the size of the smaller repertoire. Three approaches were used to assess repertoire richness: RTK rarefaction, the Chao1 estimator, and Recon v2.1 estimates of unobserved clonotypes. For all TCRbeta clonotypes obtained by the gDNA method from a few donors, generation probabilities were computed with OLGA. TCRdb provides this immuneACCESS table in a form limited to in-frame rearrangements. Some clones are lacking; in checked studies, under half of them reflect an unresolved V gene, and why the rest are absent is not known. That table is the source of V, J and clone size, and D and trimming were worked out from the DNA. The sample includes around 1,100,000 clones, with roughly 80% observed a single time. The ten largest account for more than 0.85% of the sample.

The CDR3, cysteine through phenylalanine, is 13 amino acids long. The kept DNA is CDR3 alone, 39 bases in frame from the first base. CDR1 and CDR2 are drawn from the germline V gene: SGHVS, FQNEAQ. The V end loses 1 base and the J end loses 7 bases, and a stretch of 8 bases separates them. Healthy HIV-negative adults with no recently reported acute infections or vaccinations were included as donors. Only Caucasian adults living in Nashville, Tennessee, USA were represented among the donors. Magnetic negative selection was used to enrich CD4+ T cells, after which naive cells were positively selected on CD45RA and the negative fraction became the memory subset. Blood was obtained by leukapheresis, after which PBMCs were separated by Ficoll-Histopaque density gradient centrifugation and cryopreserved in liquid nitrogen vapor phase. Purity and quantity of every magnetically sorted T cell population were checked by analytical flow cytometry. Each sorted fraction had its genomic DNA isolated and then quantified by UV absorbance on a Nanodrop 2000c.

The chain uses TRBV7-8 and TRBJ2-1; the D gene is perhaps TRBD2, on 6 matching bases. Sequenced sample: memory CD4+ T cells from PBMCs. The cell subset or site label corresponds to: CD45RA-negative fraction. This TCR was sampled from a man aged 18 to 29 in good health. Some clones in this sample may be carry-over from other donors' samples. This receptor carries the CDR3 CASSLGGENEQFF. In nucleotide form, the sequence is TGTGCCAGCAGCTTAGGGGGGGAGAATGAGCAGTTCTTC.